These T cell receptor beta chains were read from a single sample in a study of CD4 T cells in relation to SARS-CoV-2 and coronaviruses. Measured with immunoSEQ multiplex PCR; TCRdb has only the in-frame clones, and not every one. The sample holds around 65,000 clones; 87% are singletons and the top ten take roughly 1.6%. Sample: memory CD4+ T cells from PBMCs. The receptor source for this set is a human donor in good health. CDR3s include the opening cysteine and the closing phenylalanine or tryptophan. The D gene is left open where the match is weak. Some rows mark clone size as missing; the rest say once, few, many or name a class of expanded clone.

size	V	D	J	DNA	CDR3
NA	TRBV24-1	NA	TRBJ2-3	TGTGCCACCAATGGAAATTCCGATACGCAGTATTTT	CATNGNSDTQYF
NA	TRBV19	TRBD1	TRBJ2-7	TGTGCCAGTAGTATAAGGGCACGCGAGGGGGCCGAGCAGTACTTC	CASSIRAREGAEQYF
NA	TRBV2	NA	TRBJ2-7	TGTGCCAGCAGTGAAACGGTTCAGGGGCGTTTTCACGAGCAGTACTTC	CASSETVQGRFHEQYF
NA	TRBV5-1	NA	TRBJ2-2	TGCGCCAGCAGCTTGGAAGGGGCGAACACCGGGGAGCTGTTTTTT	CASSLEGANTGELFF
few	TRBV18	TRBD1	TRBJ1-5	TGTGCCAGCTCACCCCCGGACAGGGCCCCTCAGCCCCAGCATTTT	CASSPPDRAPQPQHF
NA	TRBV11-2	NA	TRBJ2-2	TGTGCCAGCAGCTTAGGGGGCCACGGGGAGCTGTTTTTT	CASSLGGHGELFF
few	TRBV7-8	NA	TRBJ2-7	TGTGCCAGCAGCTCGTTGACGGGGACCATTTACGAGCAGTACTTC	CASSSLTGTIYEQYF
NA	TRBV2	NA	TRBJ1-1	TGTGCCAGCAGATACCCTGGGCAGGGGTATCCGAGGATGAACACTGAAGCTTTCTTT	CASRYPGQGYPRMNTEAFF
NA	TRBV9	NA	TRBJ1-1	TGTGCCAGCAGCGTAGCCCCTCAGGAGGGCACTGAAGCTTTCTTT	CASSVAPQEGTEAFF
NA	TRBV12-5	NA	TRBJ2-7	TGTGCTAGTGGCCCGGACTCTGTGCGCGAGCAGTACTTC	CASGPDSVREQYF
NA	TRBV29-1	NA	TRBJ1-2	TGCAGCGGACAGAGCCCTGAGGGCTACACCTTC	CSGQSPEGYTF
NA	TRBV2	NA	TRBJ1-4	TGTGCCAGCAGCCCGGAGGGAGATGAAAAACTGTTTTTT	CASSPEGDEKLFF
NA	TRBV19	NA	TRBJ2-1	TGTGCCAGTAGTGAGCAGTCAGCCCCTGAGCAGTTCTTC	CASSEQSAPEQFF
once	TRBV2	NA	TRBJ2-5	TGTGCCAGCAGTCGAAAGAGCCTCCTAGGAGGGGTAGTACGAGAGACCCAGTACTTC	CASSRKSLLGGVVRETQYF
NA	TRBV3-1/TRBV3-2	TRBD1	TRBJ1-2	TGTGCCAGCAGCCAACCTGGGACAGGGGATGGCTACACCTTC	CASSQPGTGDGYTF
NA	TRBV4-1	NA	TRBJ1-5	TGCGCCAGCAGCCAAGATTACAATCAGCCCCAGCATTTT	CASSQDYNQPQHF
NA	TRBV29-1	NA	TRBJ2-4	TGCAGCGTTGAAGTCTCTTTGGGCAACATTCAGTACTTC	CSVEVSLGNIQYF
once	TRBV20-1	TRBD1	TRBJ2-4	TGCAGTGCCAGTCAGGACAGGCGTTTCGGCATTCAGTACTTC	CSASQDRRFGIQYF
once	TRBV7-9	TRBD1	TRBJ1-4	TGTGCCAGCAATAGAGGGGGCGCGGAGGATGAAAAACTGTTTTTT	CASNRGGAEDEKLFF
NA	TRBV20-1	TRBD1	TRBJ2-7	TGCAGTGCTAGTGACAGGGTAAGGTACGAGCAGTACTTC	CSASDRVRYEQYF
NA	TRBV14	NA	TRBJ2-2	TGTGCCAGCAGCCAAGATTCGGGTCTCGGGGAGCTGTTTTTT	CASSQDSGLGELFF
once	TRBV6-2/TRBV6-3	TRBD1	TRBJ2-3	TGTGCCAGCAGTAGCCTAGGGACAGGGACAGATACGCAGTATTTT	CASSSLGTGTDTQYF
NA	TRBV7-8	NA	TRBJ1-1	TGTGCCAGCAGCCCATCCGGGACCCCGGGCACTGAAGCTTTCTTT	CASSPSGTPGTEAFF
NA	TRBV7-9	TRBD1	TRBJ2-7	TGTGCCAGCAGCTTAGCGGACAGGGACGAGCAGTACTTC	CASSLADRDEQYF
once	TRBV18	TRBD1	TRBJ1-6	TGTGCCAGCTCACCCGGGACAGGGGCTACGGGCTCACCCCTCCACTTT	CASSPGTGATGSPLHF
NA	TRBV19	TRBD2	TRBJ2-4	TGTGCCAGTAGTGGTGGACTAGCGGGAGGGCGATTCGGCGAAAACATTCAGTACTTC	CASSGGLAGGRFGENIQYF
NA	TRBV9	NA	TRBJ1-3	TGTGCCAGCAGCGTAGGTCAGAGAAACACCATATATTTT	CASSVGQRNTIYF
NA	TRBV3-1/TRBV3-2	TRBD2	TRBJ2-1	TGTGCCAGCAGCCAGGGACTAGCGTCTTACAATGAGCAGTTCTTC	CASSQGLASYNEQFF
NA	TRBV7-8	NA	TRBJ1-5	TGTGCCAGCAGCTTTTCAGGGGATCAGCCCCAGCATTTT	CASSFSGDQPQHF
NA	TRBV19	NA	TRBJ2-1	TGTGCCAGTACAAGAAGCTCCTACAATGAGCAGTTCTTC	CASTRSSYNEQFF
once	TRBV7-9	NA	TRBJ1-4	TGTGCCAGCAGCCCCGAGACGGGGCGAAATGAAAAACTGTTTTTT	CASSPETGRNEKLFF
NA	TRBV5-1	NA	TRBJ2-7	TGCGCCAGCAGCGGGGGGACGGAGCGTAACGAGCAGTACTTC	CASSGGTERNEQYF
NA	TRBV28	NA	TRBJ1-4	TGTGCCAGCAGCCTAGAGACCCCGGGGGAAAAACTGTTTTTT	CASSLETPGEKLFF
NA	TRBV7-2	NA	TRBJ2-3	TGTGCCAGCAGCAAAGGGGGTCGCACAGATACGCAGTATTTT	CASSKGGRTDTQYF
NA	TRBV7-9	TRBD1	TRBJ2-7	TGTGCCAGCAGCCCCCGGACAGGGAAAGGATACGAGCAGTACTTC	CASSPRTGKGYEQYF
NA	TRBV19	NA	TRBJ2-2	TGTGCCAGTAGTATCGGCAGGGGTCACGTCACCGGGGAGCTGTTTTTT	CASSIGRGHVTGELFF
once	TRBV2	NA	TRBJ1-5	TGTGCCAGCAGTGGTACCGGGGGCTCTAGCAATCAGCCCCAGCATTTT	CASSGTGGSSNQPQHF
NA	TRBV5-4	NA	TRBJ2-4	TGTGCCAGCAGCTTGGTAGGGCAGGACATTCAGTACTTC	CASSLVGQDIQYF
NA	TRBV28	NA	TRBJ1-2	TGTGCCAGCAGACTCCGGGACACCCGACAGCCAAACTATGGCTACACCTTC	CASRLRDTRQPNYGYTF
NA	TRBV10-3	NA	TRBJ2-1	TGTGCCATCAGGGACCCCCGGGGCTACAATGAGCAGTTCTTC	CAIRDPRGYNEQFF
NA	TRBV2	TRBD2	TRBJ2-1	TGTGCCAGCGGGACGGGGACTAGGAATGAGCAGTTCTTC	CASGTGTRNEQFF
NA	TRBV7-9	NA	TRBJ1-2	TGTGCCAGCAGCCCTTATTCCCATAACTATGGCTACACCTTC	CASSPYSHNYGYTF
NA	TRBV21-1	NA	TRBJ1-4	TGTGCCAGCACCCCGGGGGCCGCTAATGAAAAACTGTTTTTT	CASTPGAANEKLFF
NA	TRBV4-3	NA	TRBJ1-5	TGCGCCAGCAGCCAAGATCTGGGTTCGGGCAATCAGCCCCAGCATTTT	CASSQDLGSGNQPQHF
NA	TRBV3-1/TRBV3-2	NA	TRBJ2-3	TGTGCCAGCAGCCCTAGACCAGTCCCGGATACGCAGTATTTT	CASSPRPVPDTQYF
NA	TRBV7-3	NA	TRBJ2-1	TGTGCCAGCAGCTCAACCGGGACTCGCTCGGTCCATGAGCAGTTCTTC	CASSSTGTRSVHEQFF
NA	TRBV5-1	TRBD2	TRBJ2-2	TGCGCCAGCAGCTTGGGCGGTAGCGGGAGTGGCACCGGGGAGCTGTTTTTT	CASSLGGSGSGTGELFF
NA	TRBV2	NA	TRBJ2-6	TGTGCCAGCGCGGAGTTATCTGGGGCCAACGTCCTGACTTTC	CASAELSGANVLTF
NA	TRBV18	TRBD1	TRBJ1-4	TGTGCCAGCTCACAGACCCCCGGGACAGGACTCCCTAATGAAAAACTGTTTTTT	CASSQTPGTGLPNEKLFF